The clone carrying this T cell receptor (beta chain) was observed a handful of times. What it binds is not known. This entry comes from a study of T cell responses to AZD1222 COVID-19 vaccine. Whole-study context: The study pooled second doses at about 4 or about 12 weeks. Findings and caveats of the study: White British donors predominated, females outnumbered males, and clonal diversity was possibly underestimated. Recipients of AZD1222 seropositive at baseline numbered only 5 or 6. There were repertoire samples only from the period after the peak T cell response.

This table comes from immunoSEQ multiplex PCR, and its TCRdb copy is limited to in-frame clones, with some not included. In the table there are under 70,000 clones, over 75% of which are singletons. CDR1 is KGHSH, CDR2 LQKENI, per germline. V lost 4 bases and J lost 0; bases outside the gene matches: 2. CDR3 length equals 14 residues. This clonotype was obtained from an adult in good health. The chain employs TRBV18 and TRBJ2-7, with 8 bases aligning to TRBD1. The sequences come from peripheral blood, collected on day 0 of AZD1222 vaccination. CDR3 protein: CASSRGQGSYEQYF. The CDR3 region has the DNA TGTGCCAGCTCACGCGGACAGGGCTCCTACGAGCAGTACTTC.